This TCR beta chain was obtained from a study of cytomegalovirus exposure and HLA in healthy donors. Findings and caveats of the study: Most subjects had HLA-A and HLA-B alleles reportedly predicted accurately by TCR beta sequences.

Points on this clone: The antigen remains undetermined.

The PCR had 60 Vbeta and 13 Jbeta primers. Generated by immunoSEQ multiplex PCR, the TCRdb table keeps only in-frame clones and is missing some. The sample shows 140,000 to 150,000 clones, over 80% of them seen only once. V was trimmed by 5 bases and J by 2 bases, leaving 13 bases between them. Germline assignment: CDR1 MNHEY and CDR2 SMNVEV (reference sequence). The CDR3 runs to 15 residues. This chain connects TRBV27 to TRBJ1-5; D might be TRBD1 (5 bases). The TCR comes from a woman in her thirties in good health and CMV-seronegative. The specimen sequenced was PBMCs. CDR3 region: CASSPGGGGNQPQHF. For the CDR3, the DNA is TGTGCCAGCAGTCCGGGGGGGGGTGGCAATCAGCCCCAGCATTTT.